Listed here is a single T cell receptor (beta chain). It has no known antigen specificity. There are no base qualities to consult, and no much larger clone falls within one base. This specimen belongs to a study of shared clonotypes between healthy human individuals (dated by TCRdb to between 2020 and 2021). For the wider study: Two women and three men aged 18 to 49 years were included in the cohort. For each donor, CD4 naive and CD4 memory were each run on three plates, CD8 naive on two plates, and CD8 memory on one plate. To estimate repertoire size and how much clonotypes are shared between individuals, the study performed deep sequencing of blood TCR repertoires from roughly five healthy adults. To increase sequencing depth and limit assay-specific biases, TCR repertoire library preparation and sequencing were carried out by different laboratories using diverse techniques. Between about 0.94 and 8.9 billion PBMCs per donor were obtained by leukapheresis.

Summary of the overall study and its limitations: Across four donors, approximately 4.9% of naive CD4, approximately 3.5% of naive CD8, under 2.5% of memory CD4, and approximately 0.4% of memory CD8 clonotypes were shared. Even with the large sequencing depth, rarefaction of the sorted-subset datasets indicated that sequencing was incomplete. Based on pairwise subsampling, the degree of clonotype sharing among donors was expected to be affected by sequencing depth. The small number of donors limited the genetic and exposure-history diversity represented. Clonotypes shared by all four sorted-subset donors showed higher generation probabilities than non-shared clonotypes. Estimated clonotype richness was generally larger for naive than for memory subsets. Sampling was restricted to blood, and TCR repertoires in tissue are likely to differ from TCR repertoires in blood.

Using the deep immunoSEQ assay, TCR CDR3 regions were amplified from genomic DNA by multiplex PCR. Extracted genomic DNA from each cell subset was distributed evenly across all wells of several immunoSEQ 96-well plates, and each plate was treated as a replicate. For sorted subsets, each replicate PCR was loaded with approximately 190 ng genomic DNA, equivalent to 25,000 to 30,000 T cell genomes. Purified libraries were measured with a Qubit 3.0 fluorometer, size-checked on a Bioanalyzer 2100, and measured again with the KAPA Library Quantification kit. Every immunoSEQ 96-well plate was sequenced on a separate single-read 150-cycle Illumina NextSeq 550 flow cell. The original pipeline was this. Because the immunoSEQ output included only junctional sequences and no quality scores, the filtering could not be the same as the filtering used for full-length reads. To assign V/J genes and CDR3, sequences were annotated against IMGT germline references using PyIR, a Python wrapper for IgBLAST v1.9. Reads were removed for weak V/J assignments (E-value above 1e-6), missing CDR3, stop codons, out-of-frame junctions, or ambiguous translated residues. V3J clonotypes were defined as sequences sharing an identical inferred V gene, J gene, and CDR3 amino acid sequence. To compute the percentage overlap between repertoires, the number of shared unique clonotypes was divided by the size of the smaller repertoire. RTK rarefaction, the Chao1 estimator, and Recon v2.1 estimates of unobserved clonotypes were used to assess repertoire richness. Generation probabilities for all TCRbeta clonotypes obtained by the gDNA method from several donors were computed using OLGA. In its TCRdb copy, this immuneACCESS table keeps in-frame sequences only and misses some clones. Where compared with another copy, unresolved V genes explain less than half of these, and the others have no known cause. V and J calls plus clone size are reproduced from that table; the DNA served to infer D and trimming. Across this sample there are 2 million to 2.5 million clones, with about 92% seen only once. Under 0.45% of the sample comes from the top ten.

The CDR3 covers 15 residues, taking in both the cysteine and the phenylalanine. The retained sequence is limited to the CDR3, 45 bases, with the frame set at the first base. Sequences SNHLY (CDR1) and FYNNEI (CDR2) are obtained from the germline V gene. V is cut back by 3 bases and J by 6 bases, with 4 bases in the junction unmatched. Donors were healthy HIV-negative adults with no recently reported acute infections or vaccinations. All donors were Caucasian adults living in Nashville, Tennessee, USA. CD4+ T cells were enriched through magnetic negative selection, after which naive cells were positively selected on CD45RA and the remaining negative fraction served as the memory subset. Blood was collected by leukapheresis, and PBMCs were isolated by Ficoll-Histopaque density gradient centrifugation and then cryopreserved in liquid nitrogen vapor phase. Purity and quantity of every magnetically sorted T cell population were checked by analytical flow cytometry. Each sorted fraction had its genomic DNA isolated and then quantified by UV absorbance on a Nanodrop 2000c.

The chain is encoded by TRBV2 joined to TRBJ2-1; 11 bases in the junction line up with TRBD1. The TCR originated in a man aged 18 to 30 in good health. Some clones in this sample may be carry-over from other donors' samples. The sequenced sample was naive CD4+ T cells from PBMCs. The label giving this sample's cell subset or site can be read as: CD45RA+ positively selected. The CDR3 sequence is CASSDRTGGSNEQFF. In nucleotide form, the sequence is TGTGCCAGCAGTGATAGGACAGGGGGCTCCAATGAGCAGTTCTTC.